This T cell receptor (beta chain) was recovered during a study of identical twins. Using its own MiXCR run on the 5' RACE reads, TCRdb lists one record per CDR3 protein. The top ten hold roughly 3% of the sample, which has approximately 500,000 distinct CDR3 sequences, roughly 26% seen once. Findings and caveats of the study: Out-of-frame alpha sequences common to twins were enriched for low generation probability.

A word on this clonotype: Its antigen is not known.

The CDR3 is 12 residues long. Germline V gene lookup returns CDR1 MNHEY and CDR2 SVGAGI. Deletions cut 6 bases from V and 5 bases from J, with 10 bases between. These data also featured in a second study, about T cells expressing NK-cell markers.

The chain has TRBV6-5 and TRBJ1-2; no firm D call. The source is a woman younger than 35 in good health. The sample consisted of CD4+ T cells sorted from blood. CDR3 amino acids: CASREGGYGYTF. The CDR3 DNA is TGTGCCAGCAGAGAGGGAGGTTATGGCTACACCTTC.